Below are 6 T cell receptor beta chains sequenced from a single sample in a study of control samples from healthy donors and cancer patients. Method: immunoSEQ multiplex PCR; TCRdb's copy keeps in-frame clones and lacks some. The sample holds fewer than 150,000 clones, 80% to 95% seen once. The specimen was blood. These receptors originate from a man younger than 35 in good health.

This clone was picked up one time. The J gene is TRBJ1-5, the V gene TRBV6-5; D is unresolved. The V and J ends lost 8 bases and 0 bases respectively, with 8 bases between them. CDR3 size: 13 residues. Germline CDR1 reads MNHEY; CDR2 reads SVGAGI. CDR3 loop: CASSGSSNQPQHF. DNA for the CDR3: TGTGCCAGCTCGGGGTCTAGCAATCAGCCCCAGCATTTT.

The J gene is TRBJ2-2, the V gene TRBV29-1; 10 bases map to TRBD1. CDR1 and CDR2 (germline): SQVTM, ANQGSEA. The length of the CDR3 is 14 residues. V shed 6 bases, J shed 3 bases, and the junction held 4 bases outside the gene matches. CDR3 amino acids: CSVLDRGHTGELFF. The DNA for the CDR3 is TGCAGCGTCCTTGACAGGGGGCACACCGGGGAGCTGTTTTTT.

The chain is built from TRBV7-2 and TRBJ2-1, with 7 bases fitting TRBD2. Germline V gene data show CDR1 as SGHTA and CDR2 as FQGNSA. CDR3 length: 16 residues. J was trimmed by 5 bases and V by 5 bases; bases with no gene match: 12. CDR3 coding DNA: TGTGCCAGCAGCAACGGCCAAAGGCGGGGGAACAATGAGCAGTTCTTC. It specifies CASSNGQRRGNNEQFF.

This chain uses TRBV10-3 with TRBJ2-3, with 8 bases identical to TRBD1. Losses at the gene ends were 8 bases for V and 2 bases for J; bases not matched to a gene: 3. Germline V gene sequence: CDR1 ENHRY, CDR2 SYGVKD. CDR3 length: 13 residues. The CDR3 is CAISGGFTDTQYF. CDR3 DNA: TGTGCCATCTCAGGGGGCTTCACAGATACGCAGTATTTT.

This chain uses TRBV12-3 or TRBV12-4 with TRBJ1-1, with 8 positions matching TRBD1. The CDR3 is 12 amino acids. Trimming at V came to 7 bases and at J to 6 bases, leaving 4 bases not matched to a gene. The CDR3 loop reads CASTMTGAEAFF. CDR3 nucleotide sequence: TGTGCCAGCACTATGACAGGGGCTGAAGCTTTCTTT.

The chain has TRBV6-2 or TRBV6-3 and TRBJ1-2; perhaps TRBD1 as D (5 bases). The CDR3 covers 12 residues. V was pared by 0 bases and J by 8 bases, with 7 bases between. The V gene's germline CDR1 is MNHEY and CDR2 SVGEGT. CDR3 DNA sequence: TGTGCCAGCAGTTACTCAACAGGAGGCTACACCTTC. It is translated as CASSYSTGGYTF.